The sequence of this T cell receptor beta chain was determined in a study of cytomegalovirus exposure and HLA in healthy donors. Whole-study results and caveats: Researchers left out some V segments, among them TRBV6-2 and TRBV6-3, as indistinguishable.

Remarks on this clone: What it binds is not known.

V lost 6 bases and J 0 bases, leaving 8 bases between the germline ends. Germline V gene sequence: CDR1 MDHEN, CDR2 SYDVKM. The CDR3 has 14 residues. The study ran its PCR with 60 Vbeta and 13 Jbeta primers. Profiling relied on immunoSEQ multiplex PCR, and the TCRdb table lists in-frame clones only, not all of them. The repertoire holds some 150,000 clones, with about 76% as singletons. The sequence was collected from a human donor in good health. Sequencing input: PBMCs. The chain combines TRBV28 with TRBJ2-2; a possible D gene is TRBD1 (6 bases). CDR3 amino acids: CASRWTANTGELFF. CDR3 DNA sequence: TGTGCCAGCAGGTGGACAGCGAACACCGGGGAGCTGTTTTTT.